The subject of this entry is one T cell receptor beta chain. Its antigen specificity is not known. No much larger clonotype is one base removed from it; base qualities were not supplied. According to the study, the label for this sample's time point signals: baseline before first vaccination. Vaccinee samples came from UK trials COV001 and COV002, including a single-blind randomized controlled phase 2/3 trial of AZD1222 (ChAdOx1 nCoV-19) in healthy adults. Trial participant PBMC samples were collected at day 0 and day 28 after the second dose for TCRbeta chain sequencing. This record comes from a study of T cell responses to AZD1222 COVID-19 vaccine (dated by TCRdb to the early 2020s). General notes on the study: AZD1222 recipients with second doses at about 4 weeks or about 12 weeks were pooled, because spike-specific TCR depth and breadth did not differ between schedules. A total of approximately 240 trial participants underwent TCR sequencing, of whom around 200 received two doses of AZD1222 and 26 received two doses of the MenACWY control vaccine. Trial participants were enrolled by age into 18-55, 56-69 and 70-plus year subgroups, with approximately 160, 26 and 62 TCR-sequenced participants respectively. Summary of the overall study and its limitations: After two AZD1222 doses, both the breadth and the depth of spike-specific TCRs were significantly higher than at day 0 and than in MenACWY recipients. CD4 TCRs associated with the vaccine covered the entire spike protein, and the dominant responses were in regions 160-218 and 743-854. Participants were mostly white British, with more females than males. The authors suggested clonal diversity may have been underestimated. In the small 56-69-year group, the increase in depth fell short of significance, most likely because of low power. Nearly half of unique spike-specific TCRs reportedly recognized epitopes outside regions mutated in the B.1.351 and B.1.1.7 variants. Because no samples from the day 14 peak response were available, repertoires could be characterized only after the peak T cell response. Conclusions about previously exposed vaccinees are limited because only six or seven AZD1222 recipients were SARS-CoV-2 seropositive at baseline.

The germline V gene yields MNHEY for CDR1 and SVGAGI for CDR2. Relative to germline, V is missing 10 bases and J is missing 2 bases, with 7 bases of the junction outside any gene match. From its cysteine to its phenylalanine, the CDR3 spans 14 amino acids. Kept here is only the CDR3 DNA, which spans 42 bases and is read in frame from base 1. The CDR3 regions of human TCRbeta chains were subjected to immunosequencing. Processing in the source paper ran as follows. TCRs in the repertoires were matched against a reference library of SARS-CoV-2-specific TCRs that had been generated with the MIRA antigen-specificity platform. Breadth was defined as the fraction of unique TCRs that were SARS-CoV-2-associated, and depth was defined as the fraction of total T cells that were SARS-CoV-2-associated. Using the MIRA data, every spike-specific TCR was mapped to the spike region that the TCR reacted to and assigned to either a CD4 or a CD8 class. Log10-transformed breadth and depth values were compared by one-way ANOVA with Sidak's multiple comparisons tests. TCRdb stores this immuneACCESS table with in-frame sequences only. Part of the clones is absent; in the studies checked, under half of the shortfall reflects unresolved V genes, and no reason is known for the rest. V, J and clone size are taken as reported in that table, and D and trimming were inferred from the DNA itself. Here the sample has more than 85,000 clones; around 85% occur a single time. The ten largest clones represent roughly 4.8% of the sample.

The receptor was isolated from an adult in good health. The rearrangement combines TRBV6-5 with TRBJ2-1, and TRBD2 aligns with 8 junction nucleotides. This specimen consisted of peripheral blood, obtained on day 0 of AZD1222 vaccination. The DNA reads as follows: TGTGCCACCAAACCGGGACTAGCCTACAATGAGCAGTTCTTC. It translates to CATKPGLAYNEQFF.